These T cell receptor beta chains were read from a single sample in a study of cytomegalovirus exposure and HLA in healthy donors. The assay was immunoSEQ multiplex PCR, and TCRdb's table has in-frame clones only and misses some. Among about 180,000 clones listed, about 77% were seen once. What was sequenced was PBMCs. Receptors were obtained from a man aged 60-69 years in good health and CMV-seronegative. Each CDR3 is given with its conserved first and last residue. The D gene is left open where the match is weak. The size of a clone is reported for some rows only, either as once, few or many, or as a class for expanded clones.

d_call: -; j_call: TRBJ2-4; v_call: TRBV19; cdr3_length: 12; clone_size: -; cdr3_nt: TGTGCCAGTAGTGAGCGAGAGGCGGCTCAGTACTTC; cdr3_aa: CASSEREAAQYF
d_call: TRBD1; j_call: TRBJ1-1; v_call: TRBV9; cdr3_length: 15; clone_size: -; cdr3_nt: TGTGCCAGCAGCGTAGCTGGACAGGCGAACACTGAAGCTTTCTTT; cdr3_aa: CASSVAGQANTEAFF
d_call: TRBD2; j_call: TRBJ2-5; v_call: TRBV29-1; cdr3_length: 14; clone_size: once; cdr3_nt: TGCAGCGTTAGCGGGAGGACTAGCATGGAGACCCAGTACTTC; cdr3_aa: CSVSGRTSMETQYF
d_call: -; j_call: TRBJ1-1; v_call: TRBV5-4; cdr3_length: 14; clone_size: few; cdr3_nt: TGTGCCAGCAGCCCTATGACTGCGAACACTGAAGCTTTCTTT; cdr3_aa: CASSPMTANTEAFF
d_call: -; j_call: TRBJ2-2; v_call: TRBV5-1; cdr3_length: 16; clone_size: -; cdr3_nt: TGCGCCAGCAGCTTGGGGGGCAGCCCGAACACCGGGGAGCTGTTTTTT; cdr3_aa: CASSLGGSPNTGELFF
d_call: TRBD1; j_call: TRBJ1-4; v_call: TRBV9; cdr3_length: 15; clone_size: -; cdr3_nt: TGTGCCAGCAGCGTAGGAGGGGGCAATAGGGAAAAACTGTTTTTT; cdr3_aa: CASSVGGGNREKLFF
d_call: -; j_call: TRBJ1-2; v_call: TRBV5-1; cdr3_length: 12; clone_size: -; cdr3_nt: TGCGCCAGCAGCTTGGATCATTATGGCTACACCTTC; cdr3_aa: CASSLDHYGYTF
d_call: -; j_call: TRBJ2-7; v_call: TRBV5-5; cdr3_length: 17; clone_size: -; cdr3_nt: TGTGCCAGCAGCTTGGCCCCCCTAGCGCCGCAAGGGTACGAGCAGTACTTC; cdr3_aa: CASSLAPLAPQGYEQYF
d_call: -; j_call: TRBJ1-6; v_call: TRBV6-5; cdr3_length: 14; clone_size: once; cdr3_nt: TGTGCCAGCACCAAATCGGGGCGGGGCTCACCCCTCAACTTT; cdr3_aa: CASTKSGRGSPLNF
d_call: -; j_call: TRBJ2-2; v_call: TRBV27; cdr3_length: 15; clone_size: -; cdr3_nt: TGTGCCAGCAGTTTCACCGGACTAACCACCGGGGAGCTGTTTTTT; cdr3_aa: CASSFTGLTTGELFF